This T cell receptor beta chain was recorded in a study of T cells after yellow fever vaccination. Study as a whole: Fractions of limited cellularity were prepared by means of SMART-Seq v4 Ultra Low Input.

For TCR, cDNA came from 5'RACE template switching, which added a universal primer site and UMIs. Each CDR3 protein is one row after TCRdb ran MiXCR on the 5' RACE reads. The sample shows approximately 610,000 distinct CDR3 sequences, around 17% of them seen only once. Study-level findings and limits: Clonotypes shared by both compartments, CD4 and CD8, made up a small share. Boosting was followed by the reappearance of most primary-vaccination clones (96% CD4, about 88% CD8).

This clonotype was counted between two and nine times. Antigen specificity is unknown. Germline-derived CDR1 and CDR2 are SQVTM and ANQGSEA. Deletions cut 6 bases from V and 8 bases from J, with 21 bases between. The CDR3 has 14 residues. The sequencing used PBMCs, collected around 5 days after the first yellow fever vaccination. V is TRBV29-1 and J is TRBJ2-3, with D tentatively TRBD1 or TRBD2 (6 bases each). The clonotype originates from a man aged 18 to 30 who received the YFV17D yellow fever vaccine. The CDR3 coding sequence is TGCAGCGTCGCCCCCCGGGGGCTTCGGGCTACGCAGTATTTT. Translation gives CSVAPRGLRATQYF.